This T cell receptor beta chain stems from a study of metastatic and nonmetastatic thyroid tumors. Study-level information: Blood and tumor or nodule tissue repertoires from malignant and benign thyroid patients were compared.

MiXCR was used by TCRdb to re-call the PCR reads. This sample yields 30,000 to 45,000 clones, of which 20% to 25% are seen a single time; roughly a sixth belongs to the top ten. None of the patients had undergone any treatment ahead of thyroid surgery. The TCR was taken from a female donor with papillary thyroid cancer or a benign thyroid nodule (not recorded which). Some clones in this sample may be carry-over from other donors' samples. Material: blood.

DNA of the CDR3: TGTGCCAGCAGCCCTCGGACAGGGGGGATGAACACTGAAGCTTTCTTT. The encoded protein is CASSPRTGGMNTEAFF. The chain uses TRBV11-1 and TRBJ1-1, with 10 bases that match TRBD1. V lost 5 bases and J lost 0; bases outside the gene matches: 6. CDR3 length equals 16 residues. CDR1 is SGHAT, CDR2 FQDESV, per germline (reference sequence). Filled out from reference TRBV11-1 and TRBJ1-1, the complete variable domain reads EAEVAQSPRYKITEKSQAVAFWCDPISGHATLYWYRQILGQGPELLVQFQDESVVDDSQLPKDRFSAERLKGVDSTLKIQPAELGDSAMYLCASSPRTGGMNTEAFFGQGTRLTVV.